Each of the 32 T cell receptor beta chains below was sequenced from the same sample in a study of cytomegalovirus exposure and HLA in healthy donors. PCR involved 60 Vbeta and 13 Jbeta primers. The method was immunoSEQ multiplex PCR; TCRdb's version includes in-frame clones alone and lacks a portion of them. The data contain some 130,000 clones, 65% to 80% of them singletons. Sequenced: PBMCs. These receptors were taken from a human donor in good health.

The CDR3 region has the DNA TGCGCCAGCAGTCTTAGACTAGCGGGAGGCTACGAGCAGTACTTC. The encoded protein is CASSLRLAGGYEQYF. The chain recombines TRBV4-1 with TRBJ2-7; 13 bases map to TRBD2. After removal of 6 bases from V and 3 bases from J, the junction contained 5 bases not matched to a gene. Germline-derived CDR1 and CDR2 are MGHRA and YSYEKL. This CDR3 comprises 15 residues.

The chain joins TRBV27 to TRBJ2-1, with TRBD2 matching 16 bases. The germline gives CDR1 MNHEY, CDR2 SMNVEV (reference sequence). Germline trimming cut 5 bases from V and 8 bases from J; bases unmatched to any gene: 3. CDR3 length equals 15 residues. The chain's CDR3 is CASSPGLAGGDEQFF. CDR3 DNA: TGTGCCAGCAGTCCGGGACTAGCGGGGGGGGATGAGCAGTTCTTC.

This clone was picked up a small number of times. Here the CDR3 DNA reads TGTGCCAGCTCACCTTCTTGGGACAACTCCTACGAGCAGTACTTC. It translates to CASSPSWDNSYEQYF. V is TRBV18 and J is TRBJ2-7; a weak D match, TRBD1 (6 bases). CDR3 size: 15 residues. The V gene lost 3 bases and the J gene lost 0 bases, with 12 bases spanning the gap. Looked up from germline, CDR1 is KGHSH and CDR2 is LQKENI.

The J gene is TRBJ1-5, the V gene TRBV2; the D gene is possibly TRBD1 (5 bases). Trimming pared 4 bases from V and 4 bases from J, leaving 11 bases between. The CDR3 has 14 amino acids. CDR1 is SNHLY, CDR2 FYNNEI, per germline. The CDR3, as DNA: TGTGCCAGCAGTGTTTCCGACAGAAATCAGCCCCAGCATTTT. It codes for CASSVSDRNQPQHF.

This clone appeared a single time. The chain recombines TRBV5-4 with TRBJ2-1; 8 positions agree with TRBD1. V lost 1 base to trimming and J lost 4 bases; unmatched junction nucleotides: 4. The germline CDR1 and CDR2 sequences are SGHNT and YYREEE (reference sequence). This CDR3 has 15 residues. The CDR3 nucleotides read TGTGCCAGCAGCTTGCCCAGGGGGCGATACAATGAGCAGTTCTTC. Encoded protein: CASSLPRGRYNEQFF.

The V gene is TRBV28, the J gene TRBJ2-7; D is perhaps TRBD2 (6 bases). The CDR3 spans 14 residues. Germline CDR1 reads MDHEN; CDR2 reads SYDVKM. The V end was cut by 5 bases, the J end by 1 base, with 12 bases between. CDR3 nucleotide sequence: TGTGCCAGCAGTGTGGTGGGAGGTTCCTACGAGCAGTACTTC. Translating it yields CASSVVGGSYEQYF.

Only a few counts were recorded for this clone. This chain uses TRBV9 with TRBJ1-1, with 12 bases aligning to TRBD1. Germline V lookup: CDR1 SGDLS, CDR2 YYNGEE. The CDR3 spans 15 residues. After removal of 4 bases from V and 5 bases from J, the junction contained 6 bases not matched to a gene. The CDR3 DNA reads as TGTGCCAGCAGCCCGGGACAGGGGGCGCGAACTGAAGCTTTCTTT. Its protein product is CASSPGQGARTEAFF. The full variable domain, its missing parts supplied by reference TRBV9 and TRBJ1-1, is DSGVTQTPKHLITATGQRVTLRCSPRSGDLSVYWYQQSLDQGLQFLIQYYNGEERAKGNILERFSAQQFPDLHSELNLSSLELGDSALYFCASSPGQGARTEAFFGQGTRLTVV.

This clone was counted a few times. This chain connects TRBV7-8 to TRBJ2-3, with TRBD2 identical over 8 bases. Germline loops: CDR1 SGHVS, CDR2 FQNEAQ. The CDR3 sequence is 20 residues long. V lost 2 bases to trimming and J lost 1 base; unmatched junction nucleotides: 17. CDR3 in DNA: TGTGCCAGCAGCTTATATTGGAAGCGGGAGTTGCCCGGGGGCACAGATACGCAGTATTTT. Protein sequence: CASSLYWKRELPGGTDTQYF.

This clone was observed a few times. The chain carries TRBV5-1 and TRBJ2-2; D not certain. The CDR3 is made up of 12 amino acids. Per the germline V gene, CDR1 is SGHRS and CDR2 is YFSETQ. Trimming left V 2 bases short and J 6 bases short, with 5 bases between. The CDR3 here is CASSFGSGELFF. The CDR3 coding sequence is TGCGCCAGCAGCTTTGGCTCCGGGGAGCTGTTTTTT.

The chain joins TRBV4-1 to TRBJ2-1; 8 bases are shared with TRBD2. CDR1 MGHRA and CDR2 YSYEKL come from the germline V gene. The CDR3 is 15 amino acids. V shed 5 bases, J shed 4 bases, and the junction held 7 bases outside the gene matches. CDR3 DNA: TGCGCCAGCAGCGACCTAGCGGGCCCTTACAATGAGCAGTTCTTC. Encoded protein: CASSDLAGPYNEQFF.

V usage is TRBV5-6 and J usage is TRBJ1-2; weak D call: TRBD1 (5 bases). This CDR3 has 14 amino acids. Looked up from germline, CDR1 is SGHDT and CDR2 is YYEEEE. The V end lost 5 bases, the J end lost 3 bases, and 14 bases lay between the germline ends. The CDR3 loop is CASRQSGWDYGYTF. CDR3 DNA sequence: TGTGCCAGCAGACAATCAGGGTGGGACTATGGCTACACCTTC.

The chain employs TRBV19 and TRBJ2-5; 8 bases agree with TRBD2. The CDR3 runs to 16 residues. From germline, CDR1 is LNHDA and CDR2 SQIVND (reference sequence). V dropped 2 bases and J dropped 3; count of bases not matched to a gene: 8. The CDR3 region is CASSIYITGGEETQYF. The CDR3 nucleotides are TGTGCCAGTAGTATATATATTACGGGAGGGGAAGAGACCCAGTACTTC.

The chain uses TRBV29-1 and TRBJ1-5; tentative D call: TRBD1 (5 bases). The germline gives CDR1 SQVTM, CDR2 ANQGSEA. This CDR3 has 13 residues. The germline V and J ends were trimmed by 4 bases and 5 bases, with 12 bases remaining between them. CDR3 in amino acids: CSVGEGRYQPQHF. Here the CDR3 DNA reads TGCAGCGTTGGAGAGGGGCGATATCAGCCCCAGCATTTT. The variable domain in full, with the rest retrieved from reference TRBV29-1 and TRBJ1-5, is SAVISQKPSRDICQRGTSLTIQCQVDSQVTMMFWYRQQPGQSLTLIATANQGSEATYESGFVIDKFPISRPNLTFSTLTVSNMSPEDSSIYLCSVGEGRYQPQHFGDGTRLSIL.

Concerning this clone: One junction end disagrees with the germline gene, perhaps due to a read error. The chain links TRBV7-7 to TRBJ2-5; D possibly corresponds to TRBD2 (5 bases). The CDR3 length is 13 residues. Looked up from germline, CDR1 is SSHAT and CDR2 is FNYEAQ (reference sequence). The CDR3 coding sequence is TGTGCTAGCAGCTTAGAACGGAGGGAGACCCAGTACTTC. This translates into CASSLERRETQYF.

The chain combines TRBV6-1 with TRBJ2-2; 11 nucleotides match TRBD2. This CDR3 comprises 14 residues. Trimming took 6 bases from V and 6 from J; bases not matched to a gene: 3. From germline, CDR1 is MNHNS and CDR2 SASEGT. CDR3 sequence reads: CASRLAGEAGELFF. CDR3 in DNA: TGTGCCAGCAGACTAGCGGGAGAGGCCGGGGAGCTGTTTTTT.

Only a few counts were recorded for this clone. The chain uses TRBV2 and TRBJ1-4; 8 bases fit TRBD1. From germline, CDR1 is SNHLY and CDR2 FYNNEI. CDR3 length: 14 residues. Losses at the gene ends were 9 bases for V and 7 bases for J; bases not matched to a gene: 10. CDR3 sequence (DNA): TGTGCCAGTACTGGACAGGGAGGGCGTGAAAAACTGTTTTTT. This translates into CASTGQGGREKLFF.

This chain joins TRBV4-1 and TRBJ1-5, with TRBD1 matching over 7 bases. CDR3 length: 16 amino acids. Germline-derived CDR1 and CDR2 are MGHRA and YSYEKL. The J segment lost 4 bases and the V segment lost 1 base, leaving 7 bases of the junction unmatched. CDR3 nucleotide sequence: TGCGCCAGCAGCCAAGTAGGGGGACAGAAGAATCAGCCCCAGCATTTT. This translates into CASSQVGGQKNQPQHF.

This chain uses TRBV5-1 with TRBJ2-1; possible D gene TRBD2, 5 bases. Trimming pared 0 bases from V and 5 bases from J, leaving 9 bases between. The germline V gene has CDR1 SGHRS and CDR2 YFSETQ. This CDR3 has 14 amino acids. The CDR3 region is CASSLAPEDNEQFF. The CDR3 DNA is TGCGCCAGCAGCTTGGCCCCGGAGGACAATGAGCAGTTCTTC.

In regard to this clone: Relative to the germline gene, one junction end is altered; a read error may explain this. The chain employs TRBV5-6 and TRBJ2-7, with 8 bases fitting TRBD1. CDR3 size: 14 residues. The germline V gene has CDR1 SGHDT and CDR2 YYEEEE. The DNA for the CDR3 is TGTGCCAGCAGCTTGGTCCCCCCGGACAGGGATCCAGCGTTC. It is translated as CASSLVPPDRDPAF. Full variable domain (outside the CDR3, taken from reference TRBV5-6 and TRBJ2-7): DAGVTQSPTHLIKTRGQQVTLRCSPKSGHDTVSWYQQALGQGPQFIFQYYEEEERQRGNFPDRFSGHQFPNYSSELNVNALLLGDSALYLCASSLVPPDRDPAFGPGTRLTVT.

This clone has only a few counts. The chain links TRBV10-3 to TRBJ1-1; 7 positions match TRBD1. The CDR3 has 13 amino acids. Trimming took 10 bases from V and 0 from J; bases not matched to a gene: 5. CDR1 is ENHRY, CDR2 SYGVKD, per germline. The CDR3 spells CATLGQLNTEAFF. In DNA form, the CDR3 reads TGTGCCACCTTGGGACAGCTGAACACTGAAGCTTTCTTT.

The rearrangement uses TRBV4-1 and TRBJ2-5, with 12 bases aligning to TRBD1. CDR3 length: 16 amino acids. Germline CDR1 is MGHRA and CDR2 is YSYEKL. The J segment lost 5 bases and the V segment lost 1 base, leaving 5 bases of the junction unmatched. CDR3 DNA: TGCGCCAGCAGCCAAGGAGGGACAGGGGGCCGGGAGACCCAGTACTTC. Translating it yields CASSQGGTGGRETQYF.

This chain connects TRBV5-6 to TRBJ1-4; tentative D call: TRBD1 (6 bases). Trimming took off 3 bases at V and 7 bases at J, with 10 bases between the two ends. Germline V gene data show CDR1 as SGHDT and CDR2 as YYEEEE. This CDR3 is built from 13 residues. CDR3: CASSSGTREKLFF. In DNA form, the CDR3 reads TGTGCCAGCAGCTCCGGGACACGTGAAAAACTGTTTTTT.

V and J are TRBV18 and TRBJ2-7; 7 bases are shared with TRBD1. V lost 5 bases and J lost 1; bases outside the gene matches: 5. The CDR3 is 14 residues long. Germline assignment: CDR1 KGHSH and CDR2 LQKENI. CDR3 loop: CASSTGQQSYEQYF. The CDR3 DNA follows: TGTGCCAGCTCAACGGGACAGCAGTCCTACGAGCAGTACTTC.

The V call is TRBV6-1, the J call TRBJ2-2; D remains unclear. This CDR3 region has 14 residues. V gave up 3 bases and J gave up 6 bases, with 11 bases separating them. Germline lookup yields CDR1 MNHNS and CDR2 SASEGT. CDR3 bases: TGTGCCAGCAGTGACCTCGGTTTCTCCGGGGAGCTGTTTTTT. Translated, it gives CASSDLGFSGELFF.

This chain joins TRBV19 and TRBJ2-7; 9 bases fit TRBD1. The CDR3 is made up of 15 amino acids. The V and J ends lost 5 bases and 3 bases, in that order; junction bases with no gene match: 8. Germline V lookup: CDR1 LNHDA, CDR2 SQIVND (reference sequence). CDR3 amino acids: CASSVSGQGFYEQYF. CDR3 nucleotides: TGTGCCAGTAGTGTTTCGGGACAGGGATTCTACGAGCAGTACTTC.

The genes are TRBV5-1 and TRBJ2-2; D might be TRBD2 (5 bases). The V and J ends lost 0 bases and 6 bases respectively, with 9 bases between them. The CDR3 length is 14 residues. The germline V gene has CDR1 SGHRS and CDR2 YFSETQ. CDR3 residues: CASSLDPGAGELFF. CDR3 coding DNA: TGCGCCAGCAGCTTGGACCCCGGGGCCGGGGAGCTGTTTTTT. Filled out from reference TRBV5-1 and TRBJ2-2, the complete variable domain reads KAGVTQTPRYLIKTRGQQVTLSCSPISGHRSVSWYQQTPGQGLQFLFEYFSETQRNKGNFPGRFSGRQFSNSRSEMNVSTLELGDSALYLCASSLDPGAGELFFGEGSRLTVL.

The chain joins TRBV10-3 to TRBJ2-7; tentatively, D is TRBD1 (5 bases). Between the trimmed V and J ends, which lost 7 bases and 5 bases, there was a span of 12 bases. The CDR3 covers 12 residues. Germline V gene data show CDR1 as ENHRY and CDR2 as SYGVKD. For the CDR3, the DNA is TGTGCCATCAAAGACAGAAGCCACGAGCAGTACTTC. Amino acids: CAIKDRSHEQYF.

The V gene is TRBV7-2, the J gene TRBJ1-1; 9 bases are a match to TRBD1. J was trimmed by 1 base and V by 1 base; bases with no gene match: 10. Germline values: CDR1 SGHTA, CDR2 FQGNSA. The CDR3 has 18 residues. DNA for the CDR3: TGTGCCAGCAGCTTAGTCACAGGGGGCTTTGGGGAGAACACTGAAGCTTTCTTT. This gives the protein CASSLVTGGFGENTEAFF.

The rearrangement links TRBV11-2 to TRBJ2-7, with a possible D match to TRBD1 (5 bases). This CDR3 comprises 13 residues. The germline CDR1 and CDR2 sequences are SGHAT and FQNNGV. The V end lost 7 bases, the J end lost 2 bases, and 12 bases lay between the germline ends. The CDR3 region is CASIGAPAYEQYF. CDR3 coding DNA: TGTGCCAGCATAGGGGCGCCCGCCTACGAGCAGTACTTC. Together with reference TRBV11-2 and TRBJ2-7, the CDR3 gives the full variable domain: EAGVAQSPRYKIIEKRQSVAFWCNPISGHATLYWYQQILGQGPKLLIQFQNNGVVDDSQLPKDRFSAERLKGVDSTLKIQPAKLEDSAVYLCASIGAPAYEQYFGPGTRLTVT.

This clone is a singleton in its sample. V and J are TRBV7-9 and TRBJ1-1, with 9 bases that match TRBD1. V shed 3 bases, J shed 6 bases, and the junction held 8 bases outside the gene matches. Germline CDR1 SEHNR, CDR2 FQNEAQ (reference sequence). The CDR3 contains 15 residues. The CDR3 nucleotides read TGTGCCAGCAGCTTCCCTACCGGGACAGGGCCTGAAGCTTTCTTT. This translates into CASSFPTGTGPEAFF.

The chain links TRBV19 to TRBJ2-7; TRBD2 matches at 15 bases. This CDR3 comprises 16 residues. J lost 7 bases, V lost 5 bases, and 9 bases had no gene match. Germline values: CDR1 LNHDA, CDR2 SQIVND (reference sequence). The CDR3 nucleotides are TGTGCCAGTAGTCCAGGACTAGCGGGAGGGCCGTGGGAGCAGTACTTC. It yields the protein CASSPGLAGGPWEQYF.

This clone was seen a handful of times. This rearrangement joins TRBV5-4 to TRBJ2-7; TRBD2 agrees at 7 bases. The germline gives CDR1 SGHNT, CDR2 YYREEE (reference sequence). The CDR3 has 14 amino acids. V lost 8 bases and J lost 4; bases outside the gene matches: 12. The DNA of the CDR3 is TGTGCCAGTATGGGGAGGGGCCGGCCGTACGAGCAGTACTTC. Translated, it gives CASMGRGRPYEQYF.